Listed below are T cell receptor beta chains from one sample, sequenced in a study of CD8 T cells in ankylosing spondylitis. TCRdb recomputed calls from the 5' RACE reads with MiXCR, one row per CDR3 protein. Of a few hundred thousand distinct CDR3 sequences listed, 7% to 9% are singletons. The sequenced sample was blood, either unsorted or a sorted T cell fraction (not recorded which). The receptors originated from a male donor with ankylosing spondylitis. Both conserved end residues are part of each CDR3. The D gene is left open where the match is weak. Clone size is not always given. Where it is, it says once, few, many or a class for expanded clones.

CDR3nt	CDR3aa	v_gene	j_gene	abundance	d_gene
TGTGCCAGCAGCGCCCTGCTGGTCTCCGGGGGTACGCCAGATACGCAGTATTTT	CASSALLVSGGTPDTQYF	TRBV7-8	TRBJ2-3	many	.
TGCGCCAGCCAGCGAACAGGACAGGGTCGTGATACGCAGTATTTT	CASQRTGQGRDTQYF	TRBV5-1	TRBJ2-3	few	TRBD1
TGTGCCAGCAGTCCTACTAGGGGCGCGCAAGAGACCCAGTACTTC	CASSPTRGAQETQYF	TRBV28	TRBJ2-5	many	.
TGTGCCAGCAGCCAAGATCTCTTTTCCGGCTACACCTTC	CASSQDLFSGYTF	TRBV3-1	TRBJ1-2	few	.
TGTGCCAGCAGCCCCGGGACAGGGTCAGGGTACGAGCAGTACTTC	CASSPGTGSGYEQYF	TRBV5-4	TRBJ2-7	.	TRBD1
TGTGCCAGCAGCTGGCAGGGGGCGCGCAACACAGATACGCAGTATTTT	CASSWQGARNTDTQYF	TRBV5-5	TRBJ2-3	few	TRBD1
TGCAGCGCTACATCGACTAGCGGGAGCGTGAATGAGCAGTTCTTC	CSATSTSGSVNEQFF	TRBV29-1	TRBJ2-1	many	TRBD2
TGTGCCAGCAGTCAGCCGGGGATAGCGGGAAGTCATGAGCAGTTCTTC	CASSQPGIAGSHEQFF	TRBV12-3/TRBV12-4	TRBJ2-1	few	TRBD2
TGTGCCAGCCAACCAGGGGGACCTACTAGCTCCTACAATGAGCAGTTCTTC	CASQPGGPTSSYNEQFF	TRBV11-2	TRBJ2-1	.	TRBD1
TGTGCCAGCTCACTCGCTAGCGGGTTTACCTACGAGCAGTACTTC	CASSLASGFTYEQYF	TRBV18	TRBJ2-7	.	TRBD2
TGTGCCAGCAGTTTGGTGTCGGGATCTAGCAATCAGCCCCAGCATTTT	CASSLVSGSSNQPQHF	TRBV12-3/TRBV12-4	TRBJ1-5	many	.
TGTGCCAGCAGTCCGGGGACAGGGCCTGGAAACACCATATATTTT	CASSPGTGPGNTIYF	TRBV12-3/TRBV12-4	TRBJ1-3	.	TRBD1
TGCGCCAGCAGCGGACAGGGAAAGTCCGGGGAGCTGTTTTTT	CASSGQGKSGELFF	TRBV5-1	TRBJ2-2	few	TRBD1
TGTGCCAGCAGCAGCAGGAGAAACGGAAATCAGCCCCAGCATTTT	CASSSRRNGNQPQHF	TRBV5-8	TRBJ1-5	few	.
TGTGCCAGCAGCTCCAATAGACAGGGGTCTGGGGCCGGGGAGCTGTTTTTT	CASSSNRQGSGAGELFF	TRBV11-2	TRBJ2-2	few	TRBD1
TGCGCCAGCAGCTCCGGAGGAGGTTTAGACACCGGGGAGCTGTTTTTT	CASSSGGGLDTGELFF	TRBV5-1	TRBJ2-2	few	.
TGTGCCAGCAGCCAGGTGGACTCCTACGAGCAGTACTTC	CASSQVDSYEQYF	TRBV6-2/TRBV6-3	TRBJ2-7	few	.
TGCGCCAGCAGCTTGTCGAGGGGCGCCTACGAGCAGTACTTC	CASSLSRGAYEQYF	TRBV5-1	TRBJ2-7	.	.
TGCGCCAGCAGCTTGGTTACTAGCGGAAGCACAGATACGCAGTATTTT	CASSLVTSGSTDTQYF	TRBV11-2	TRBJ2-3	many	TRBD2
TGTGCCATCAGTGAGTTGGGGCGGGGAGATAGAAACTATGGCTACACCTTC	CAISELGRGDRNYGYTF	TRBV10-3	TRBJ1-2	.	.
TGCGCCAGCAGCTTTACAGGGGTCGAAGAGACCCAGTACTTC	CASSFTGVEETQYF	TRBV5-1	TRBJ2-5	.	TRBD1
TGTGCCAGCCATGGGCGTGAGCAGTACTTC	CASHGREQYF	TRBV3-1	TRBJ2-7	.	.
TGTGCCAGCAGTCGGACTGCTCTTTCGGGTCTCCAGTACTTC	CASSRTALSGLQYF	TRBV6-2/TRBV6-3	TRBJ2-5	few	.
TGTGCCAGCAGCTCAGGGTTGGGGGCCAACGTCCTGACTTTC	CASSSGLGANVLTF	TRBV7-6	TRBJ2-6	few	.
TGTGCCAGCGCCCTCTTGGGACAGTTCAATTCACCCCTCCACTTT	CASALLGQFNSPLHF	TRBV18	TRBJ1-6	few	TRBD1
TGCAGCGTTGAAGACCTAGCGGGAGGAAGCTCCTACAATGAGCAGTTCTTC	CSVEDLAGGSSYNEQFF	TRBV29-1	TRBJ2-1	few	TRBD2
TGCAGTACCTACACCGGGGAGCTGTTTTTT	CSTYTGELFF	TRBV20-1	TRBJ2-2	few	.
TGCAGTGCTCGGGGTTCCTTAGGGGCAGATACGCAGTATTTT	CSARGSLGADTQYF	TRBV20-1	TRBJ2-3	.	.
TGTGCCAGCAGGGCAGGGAGGTCCTACGAGCAGTACTTC	CASRAGRSYEQYF	TRBV7-9	TRBJ2-7	few	.
TGCGCCAGCAGCTTGGCAGGCGGGAGAGAAACCGGGGAGCTGTTTTTT	CASSLAGGRETGELFF	TRBV5-1	TRBJ2-2	.	TRBD2
TGCAGCGCATTAGCGGGACTTAGCACAGATACGCAGTATTTT	CSALAGLSTDTQYF	TRBV29-1	TRBJ2-3	many	TRBD2
TGCGCCAGCAGCCAATGGCCGGGACAGGGGTCTGAAGCTTTCTTT	CASSQWPGQGSEAFF	TRBV4-1	TRBJ1-1	many	TRBD1
TGCAGTGCTGGACAGCCCCAGCATTTT	CSAGQPQHF	TRBV20-1	TRBJ1-5	.	.
TGTGCCAGCAGGCGACCGGGACAAGAGGGCTATGGCTACACCTTC	CASRRPGQEGYGYTF	TRBV6-1	TRBJ1-2	few	.